This TCR beta chain was retrieved from a study of monozygotic twins with inflammatory bowel disease. Eight reactions per sample, run separately, yielded cDNA. UMIs containing a 6-nucleotide sample barcode were added via template switching. Reanalyzing the 5' RACE reads, TCRdb keeps one entry per CDR3 protein, without DNA. This sample's table reports approximately 330,000 distinct CDR3 sequences. In the case of this clonotype: The antigen is undetermined.

Findings of the study overall: Other individuals had fewer clonotypes in common with IBD patients than with healthy twins, especially with disease activity.

In germline, CDR1 is MGHRA, CDR2 YSYEKL. The CDR3 sequence is 15 residues long. Collection of an approximately 2.3 ml blood sample took place per donor. The genes are TRBV4-1 and TRBJ1-4; the D gene TCRdb calls, TRBD1, cannot be checked with no DNA. The clonotype was recovered from a human donor with ulcerative colitis or Crohn's disease, or a healthy co-twin of an affected twin (not recorded which). The sample consisted of blood. This chain's CDR3 is CASSQVRQANEKLFF.